The present TCR beta chain was sequenced within a study of graft-versus-host responses after intestinal transplantation. Study context: Following induction with anti-thymocyte globulin, all recipients were given tacrolimus and steroids for around three years.

As concerns this clone: Its matching antigen is unknown.

Study conclusions and caveats: In recipient marrow, GvH clones were found, and some appeared first in ileum or blood. Early post-transplant falls in HvG clones accompanied the peak levels of circulating GvH clones. Where graft-donor T cell macrochimerism was present, patients had high graft-versus-host to host-versus-graft clonal ratios in allografts.

CDR1 and CDR2 from the germline V gene are WNHNN and SYGVQD (reference sequence). The CDR3 totals 15 residues. The V and J ends lost 7 bases and 0 bases, in that order; junction bases with no gene match: 6. Method: immunoSEQ multiplex PCR; TCRdb's copy keeps in-frame clones and lacks some. The sample lists just under 20,000 clones; around 76% were seen once. Graft tissue was processed to release intraepithelial and lamina propria lymphocytes. This TCR derives from a human patient who received an intestinal transplant, so some T cells may come from the graft donor. This chain connects TRBV10-1 to TRBJ2-3, with 8 bases that match TRBD2. This specimen consisted of ileum tissue, obtained around 20 days after intestinal transplant. Here the CDR3 reads CASNQRGPSTDTQYF. The CDR3 nucleotides read TGCGCCAGCAACCAGCGGGGGCCTAGCACAGATACGCAGTATTTT.